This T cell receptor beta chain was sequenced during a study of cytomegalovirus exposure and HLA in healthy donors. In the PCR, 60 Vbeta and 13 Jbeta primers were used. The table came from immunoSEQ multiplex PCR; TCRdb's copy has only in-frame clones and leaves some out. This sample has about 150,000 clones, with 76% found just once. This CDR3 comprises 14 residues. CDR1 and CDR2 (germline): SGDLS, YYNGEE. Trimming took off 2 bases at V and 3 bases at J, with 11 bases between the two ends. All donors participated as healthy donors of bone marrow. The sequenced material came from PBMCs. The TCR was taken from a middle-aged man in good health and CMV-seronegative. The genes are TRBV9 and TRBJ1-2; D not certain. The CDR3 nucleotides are TGTGCCAGCAGCGTTCGGTTTGGAGACTATGGCTACACCTTC. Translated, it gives CASSVRFGDYGYTF.